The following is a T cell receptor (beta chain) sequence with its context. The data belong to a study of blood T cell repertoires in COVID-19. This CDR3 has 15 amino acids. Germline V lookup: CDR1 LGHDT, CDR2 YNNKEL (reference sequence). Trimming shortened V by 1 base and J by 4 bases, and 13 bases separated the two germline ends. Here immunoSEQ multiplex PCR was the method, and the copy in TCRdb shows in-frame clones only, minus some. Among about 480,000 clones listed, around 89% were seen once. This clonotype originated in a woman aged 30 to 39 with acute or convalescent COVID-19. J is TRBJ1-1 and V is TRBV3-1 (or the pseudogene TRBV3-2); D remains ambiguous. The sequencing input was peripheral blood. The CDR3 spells CASSQVSRLGTEAFF. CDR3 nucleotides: TGTGCCAGCAGCCAAGTTTCCAGGCTGGGCACTGAAGCTTTCTTT.